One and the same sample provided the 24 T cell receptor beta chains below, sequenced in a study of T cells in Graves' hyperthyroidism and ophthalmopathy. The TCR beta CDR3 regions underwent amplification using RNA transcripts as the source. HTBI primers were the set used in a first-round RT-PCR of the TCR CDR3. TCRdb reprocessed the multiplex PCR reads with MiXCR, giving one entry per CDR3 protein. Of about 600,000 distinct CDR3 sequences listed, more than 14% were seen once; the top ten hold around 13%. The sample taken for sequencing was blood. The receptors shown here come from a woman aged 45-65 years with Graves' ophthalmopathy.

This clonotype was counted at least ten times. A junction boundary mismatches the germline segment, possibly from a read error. CDR3 nucleotides: TGCGCCAGCAGCACCGGGCCCCAACAGACCCAGTACTTC. Residues: CASSTGPQQTQYF. The rearrangement links TRBV5-1 to TRBJ2-5; D is uncertain. There are 13 residues in the CDR3. Germline V gene data show CDR1 as SGHRS and CDR2 as YFSETQ.

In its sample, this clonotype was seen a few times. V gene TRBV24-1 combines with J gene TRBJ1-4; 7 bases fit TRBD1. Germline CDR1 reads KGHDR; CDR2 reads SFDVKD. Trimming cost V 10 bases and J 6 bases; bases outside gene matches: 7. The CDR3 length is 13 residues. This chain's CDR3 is CATQGTLDEKLFF. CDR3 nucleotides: TGTGCCACACAGGGGACGCTTGATGAAAAACTGTTTTTT.

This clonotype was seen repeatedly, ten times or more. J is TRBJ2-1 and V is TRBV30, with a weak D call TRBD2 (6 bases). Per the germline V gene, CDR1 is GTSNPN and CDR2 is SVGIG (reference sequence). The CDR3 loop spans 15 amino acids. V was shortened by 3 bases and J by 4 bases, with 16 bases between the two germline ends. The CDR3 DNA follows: TGTGCCTGGAGCGGGGGTCTAGCCGTATACAATGAGCAGTTCTTC. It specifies CAWSGGLAVYNEQFF.

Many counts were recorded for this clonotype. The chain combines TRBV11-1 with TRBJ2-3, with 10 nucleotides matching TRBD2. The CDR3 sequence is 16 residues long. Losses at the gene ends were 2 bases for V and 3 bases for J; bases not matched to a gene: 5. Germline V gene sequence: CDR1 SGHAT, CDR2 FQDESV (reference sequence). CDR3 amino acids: CASSLQSGRVTDTQYF. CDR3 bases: TGTGCCAGCAGCTTACAAAGCGGGAGGGTGACAGATACGCAGTATTTT.

The CDR3 region is CASRGGDRSYNEQFF. In DNA, the CDR3 is TGTGCCAGCAGGGGCGGGGACCGCTCCTACAATGAGCAGTTCTTC. J is TRBJ2-1 and V is TRBV11-2; a possible D gene is TRBD2 (6 bases). The germline gives CDR1 SGHAT, CDR2 FQNNGV. V was trimmed by 6 bases and J by 0 bases, leaving 12 bases between them. This CDR3 is built from 15 residues.

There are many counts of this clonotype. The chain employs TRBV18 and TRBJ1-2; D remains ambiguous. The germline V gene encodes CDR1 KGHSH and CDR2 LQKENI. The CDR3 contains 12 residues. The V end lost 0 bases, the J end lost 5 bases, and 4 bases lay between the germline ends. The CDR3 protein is CASSPPSYGYTF. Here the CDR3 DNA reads TGTGCCAGCTCACCACCGTCTTATGGCTACACCTTC.

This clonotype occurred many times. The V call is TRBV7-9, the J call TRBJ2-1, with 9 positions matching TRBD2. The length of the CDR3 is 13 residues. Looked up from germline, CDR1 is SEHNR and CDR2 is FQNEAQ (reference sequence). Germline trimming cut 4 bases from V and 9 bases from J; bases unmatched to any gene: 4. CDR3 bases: TGTGCCAGCAGCTCGGGACTAGCTCGTGAGCAGTTCTTC. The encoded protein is CASSSGLAREQFF.

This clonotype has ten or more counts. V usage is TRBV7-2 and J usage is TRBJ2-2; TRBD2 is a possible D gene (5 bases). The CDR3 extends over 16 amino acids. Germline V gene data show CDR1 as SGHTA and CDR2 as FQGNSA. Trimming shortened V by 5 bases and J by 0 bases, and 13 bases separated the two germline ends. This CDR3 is CASSPVRGSNTGELFF. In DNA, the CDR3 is TGTGCCAGCAGCCCGGTTCGCGGGTCGAACACCGGGGAGCTGTTTTTT.

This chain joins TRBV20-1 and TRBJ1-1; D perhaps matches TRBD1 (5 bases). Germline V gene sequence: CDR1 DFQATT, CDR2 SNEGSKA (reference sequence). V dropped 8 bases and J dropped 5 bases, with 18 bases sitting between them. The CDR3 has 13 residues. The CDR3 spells CSPAGAGRTEAFF. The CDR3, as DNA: TGCAGTCCAGCTGGGGCAGGGCGTACTGAAGCTTTCTTT.

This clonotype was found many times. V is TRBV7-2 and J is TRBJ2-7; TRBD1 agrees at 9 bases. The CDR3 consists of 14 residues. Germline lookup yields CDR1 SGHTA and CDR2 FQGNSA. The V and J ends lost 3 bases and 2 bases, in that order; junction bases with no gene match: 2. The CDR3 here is CASSFRQGAYEQYF. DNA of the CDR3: TGTGCCAGCAGCTTCAGACAGGGGGCCTACGAGCAGTACTTC.

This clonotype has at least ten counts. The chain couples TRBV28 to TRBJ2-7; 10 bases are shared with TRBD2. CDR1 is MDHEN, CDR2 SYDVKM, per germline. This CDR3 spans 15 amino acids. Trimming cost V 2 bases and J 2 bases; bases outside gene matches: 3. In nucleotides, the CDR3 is TGTGCCAGCAGTTTAGAAGGACTAGCGGCCTACGAGCAGTACTTC. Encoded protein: CASSLEGLAAYEQYF.

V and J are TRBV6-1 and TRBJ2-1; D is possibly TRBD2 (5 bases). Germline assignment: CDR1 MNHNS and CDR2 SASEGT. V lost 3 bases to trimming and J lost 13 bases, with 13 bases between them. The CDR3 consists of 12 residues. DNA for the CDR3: TGTGCCAGCAGTGATTTAGGAGGATTCCAGTTCTTC. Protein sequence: CASSDLGGFQFF.

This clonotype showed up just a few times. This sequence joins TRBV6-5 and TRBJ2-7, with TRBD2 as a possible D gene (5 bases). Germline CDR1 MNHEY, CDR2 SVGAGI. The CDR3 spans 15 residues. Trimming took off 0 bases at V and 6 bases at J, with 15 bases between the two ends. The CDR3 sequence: CASSYSSGKVAEQYF. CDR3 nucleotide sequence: TGTGCCAGCAGTTACTCTTCCGGGAAAGTAGCCGAGCAGTACTTC.

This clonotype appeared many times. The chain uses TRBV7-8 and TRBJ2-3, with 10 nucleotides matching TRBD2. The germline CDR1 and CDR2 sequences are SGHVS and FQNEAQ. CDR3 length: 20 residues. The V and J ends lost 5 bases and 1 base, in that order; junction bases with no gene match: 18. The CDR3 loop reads CASSQTRVRLAGDGTDTQYF. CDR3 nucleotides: TGTGCCAGCAGCCAAACCAGAGTAAGGCTAGCGGGAGATGGCACAGATACGCAGTATTTT.

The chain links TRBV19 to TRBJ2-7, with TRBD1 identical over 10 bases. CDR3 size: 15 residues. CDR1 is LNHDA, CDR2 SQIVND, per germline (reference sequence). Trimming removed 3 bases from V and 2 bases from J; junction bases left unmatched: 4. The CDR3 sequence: CASSIFGQGAYEQYF. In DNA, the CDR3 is TGTGCCAGTAGTATCTTCGGACAGGGGGCCTACGAGCAGTACTTC.

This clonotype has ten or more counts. CDR3 sequence: CAISEGLAGTYEQYF. The CDR3 DNA follows: TGTGCCATCAGTGAGGGACTAGCGGGGACCTACGAGCAGTACTTC. V and J are TRBV10-3 and TRBJ2-7, with 12 positions matching TRBD2. The CDR3 runs to 15 residues. V gave up 2 bases and J gave up 2 bases; unmatched junction bases: 1. CDR1 and CDR2 (germline): ENHRY, SYGVKD.

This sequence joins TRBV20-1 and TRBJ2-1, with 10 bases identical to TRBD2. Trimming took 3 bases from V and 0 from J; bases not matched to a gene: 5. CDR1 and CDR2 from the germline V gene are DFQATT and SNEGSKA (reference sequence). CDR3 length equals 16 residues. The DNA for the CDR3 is TGCAGTGCTAGGGGTTCTAGCGGGAGCTCCTACAATGAGCAGTTCTTC. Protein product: CSARGSSGSSYNEQFF.

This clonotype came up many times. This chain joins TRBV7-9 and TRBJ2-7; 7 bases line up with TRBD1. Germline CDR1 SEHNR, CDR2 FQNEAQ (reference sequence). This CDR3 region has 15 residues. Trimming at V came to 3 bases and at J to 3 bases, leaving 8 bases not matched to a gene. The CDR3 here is CASSLNGQVNYEQYF. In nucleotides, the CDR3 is TGTGCCAGCAGCTTGAACGGACAGGTTAACTACGAGCAGTACTTC.

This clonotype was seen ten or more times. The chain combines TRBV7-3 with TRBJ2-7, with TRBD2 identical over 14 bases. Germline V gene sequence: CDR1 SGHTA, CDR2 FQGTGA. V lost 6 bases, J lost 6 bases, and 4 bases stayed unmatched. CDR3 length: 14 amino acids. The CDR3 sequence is CASSTGLAGAEQYF. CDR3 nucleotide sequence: TGTGCCAGCAGTACGGGACTAGCGGGAGCCGAGCAGTACTTC.

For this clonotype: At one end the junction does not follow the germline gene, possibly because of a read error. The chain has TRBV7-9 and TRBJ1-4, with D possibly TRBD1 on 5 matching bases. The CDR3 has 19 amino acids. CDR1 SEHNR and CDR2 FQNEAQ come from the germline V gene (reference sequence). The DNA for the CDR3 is TGTGCCAGCAACTTAGTGTCGGGCAGGGTCTTCTCAACTAATGAAAAACTGTTTTTT. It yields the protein CASNLVSGRVFSTNEKLFF.

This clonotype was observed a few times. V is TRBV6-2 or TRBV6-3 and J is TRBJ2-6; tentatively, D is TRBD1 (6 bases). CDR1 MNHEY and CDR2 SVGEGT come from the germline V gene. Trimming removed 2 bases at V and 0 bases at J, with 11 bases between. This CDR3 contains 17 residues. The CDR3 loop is CASSYMGHSSGANVLTF. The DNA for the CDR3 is TGTGCCAGCAGTTACATGGGACACAGCTCTGGGGCCAACGTCCTGACTTTC.

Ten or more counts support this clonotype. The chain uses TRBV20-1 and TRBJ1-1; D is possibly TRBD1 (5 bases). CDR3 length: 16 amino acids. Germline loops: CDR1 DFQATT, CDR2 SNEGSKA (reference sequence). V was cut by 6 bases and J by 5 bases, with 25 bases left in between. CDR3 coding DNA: TGCAGTGCCATACGTCCTCGGGGCAGAGCAAGAACTGAAGCTTTCTTT. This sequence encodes CSAIRPRGRARTEAFF.

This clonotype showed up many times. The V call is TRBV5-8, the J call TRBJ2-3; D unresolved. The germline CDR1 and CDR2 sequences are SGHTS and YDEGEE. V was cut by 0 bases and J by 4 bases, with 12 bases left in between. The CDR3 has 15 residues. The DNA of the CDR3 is TGTGCCAGCAGCTTGGTTGGGTTAGAATCAGATACGCAGTATTTT. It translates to CASSLVGLESDTQYF.

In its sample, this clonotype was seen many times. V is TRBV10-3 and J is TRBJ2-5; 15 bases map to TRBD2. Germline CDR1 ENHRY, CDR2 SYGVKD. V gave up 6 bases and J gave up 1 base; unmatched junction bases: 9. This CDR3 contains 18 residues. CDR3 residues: CAIRARTSGRGIQETQYF. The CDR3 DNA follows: TGTGCCATCAGAGCAAGGACTAGCGGGAGGGGAATCCAAGAGACCCAGTACTTC.